This T cell receptor beta chain was retrieved from a study of blood T cell repertoires in COVID-19. About the study: The cDNA or gDNA used as material had been derived from T cells, B-cell-depleted T cells, or PBMCs.

Under the authors' procedure: Cell counts per sample came from amplifying reference gene primers. The protocol was immunoSEQ multiplex PCR, while the TCRdb copy is restricted to in-frame clones and leaves out a portion. V and J calls and clone size are copied from that table; D and trimming were computed from the DNA. Here the sample spans approximately 100,000 clones, over 85% being singletons. Trimming stripped 3 bases from V and 0 bases from J, with 13 bases between. The CDR3 sequence is 16 residues long. Germline-derived CDR1 and CDR2 are KGHSH and LQKENI. Only one count was recorded for this clone. During active infection, Seattle patients enrolled and were then monitored through disease.

V is TRBV18 and J is TRBJ2-3; D might be TRBD2 (5 bases). Material for sequencing was peripheral blood. The TCR originated in a human donor with COVID-19, enrolled during active disease. The donor label of this sample is uncertain. The CDR3 nucleotides are TGTGCCAGCTCACCGAGGGCTCTTACTAGCACAGATACGCAGTATTTT. Protein: CASSPRALTSTDTQYF.